These T cell receptor beta chains were read from a single sample in a study of blood T cell repertoires in COVID-19. The assay was immunoSEQ multiplex PCR, and TCRdb's table has in-frame clones only and misses some. This table holds around 160,000 clones, 80% found once. Sequencing was carried out using PBMCs or T cells enriched from blood (not recorded which). These receptor sequences come from a man aged 35 to 55 who had recovered from COVID-19. Both conserved end residues are part of each CDR3. D genes are given only for firm matches. Only some rows state a clone size, as once, few, many or a class for expanded clones.

D	size	V	J	DNA	CDR3
TRBD1	few	TRBV10-2	TRBJ1-2	TGCGCCAGCAGTGTACAGGGGGTAAATGGCTACACCTTC	CASSVQGVNGYTF
NA	NA	TRBV2	TRBJ1-2	TGTGCCAGCAGGGAGAACTATGGCTACACCTTC	CASRENYGYTF
NA	NA	TRBV4-1	TRBJ2-1	TGCGCCAGCAGCCAAGATTCAGCGGGCTCCTACAATGAGCAGTTCTTC	CASSQDSAGSYNEQFF
NA	NA	TRBV19	TRBJ1-5	TGTGCCAGTAATCCTGGGGGGGGGCAGCCCCAGCATTTT	CASNPGGGQPQHF
NA	NA	TRBV25-1	TRBJ1-6	TGTGCCAGCAGTGGAGTCCCCCAGGGGCCTAATTCACCCCTCCACTTT	CASSGVPQGPNSPLHF
TRBD1	once	TRBV30	TRBJ1-2	TGTGCCTGGAGGACAGGGGGCGGATATGGCTACACCTTC	CAWRTGGGYGYTF
NA	NA	TRBV9	TRBJ1-2	TGTGCCAGCAGCGTGGCCGCTTTTGGGTTGGCAGGGGACGATGGCTACACCTTC	CASSVAAFGLAGDDGYTF
NA	few	TRBV15	TRBJ1-1	TGTGCCACCAGCAGAGAAGTCCAGGCAGGGCTGATCGCTGAAGCTTTCTTT	CATSREVQAGLIAEAFF
TRBD2	NA	TRBV30	TRBJ2-7	TGTGCCTGGTCCCCCAAAGGGAGCGGGGCCTACGAGCAGTACTTC	CAWSPKGSGAYEQYF
NA	NA	TRBV18	TRBJ1-4	TGTGCCAGCTCACCACCTACAGTTGAAAAACTGTTTTTT	CASSPPTVEKLFF
NA	NA	TRBV29-1	TRBJ1-1	TGCAGCGTTTCGGGAAACACTGAAGCTTTCTTT	CSVSGNTEAFF
NA	medium-sized	TRBV24-1	TRBJ2-1	TGTGCCACCAGTGGAAACGGCAATGAGCAGTTCTTC	CATSGNGNEQFF
NA	NA	TRBV14	TRBJ1-3	TGTGCCAGCAGCCAAGGTTTAGTAAGCTCTGGAAACACCATATATTTT	CASSQGLVSSGNTIYF
NA	NA	TRBV7-8	TRBJ1-1	TGTGCCAGCAGCTTCCTTACCGGGGGGAAGGTCACTGAAGCTTTCTTT	CASSFLTGGKVTEAFF
TRBD1	NA	TRBV9	TRBJ2-7	TGTGCCAGCAGCGAGGGGACAGGGGGCAGGTACGAGCAGTACTTC	CASSEGTGGRYEQYF
TRBD1	NA	TRBV30	TRBJ1-1	TGTGCCTGTCAGACAGGGAAGAACACTGAAGCTTTCTTT	CACQTGKNTEAFF
TRBD1	NA	TRBV10-3	TRBJ1-2	TGTGCCATCAGTGAGGGACAGGGGGATGGCTACACCTTC	CAISEGQGDGYTF
TRBD1	NA	TRBV15	TRBJ2-7	TGTGCCACCAGCAGAGTCGCGGGACAGGGGTCCTACGAGCAGTACTTC	CATSRVAGQGSYEQYF
NA	few	TRBV30	TRBJ2-3	TGTGCCTGGAGGCGAGGCAGGGGCCGGACAGATACGCAGTATTTT	CAWRRGRGRTDTQYF
NA	NA	TRBV2	TRBJ1-3	TGTGCCAGCAGGGCTGAAAGCTCTGGAAACACCATATATTTT	CASRAESSGNTIYF
TRBD1	NA	TRBV6-5	TRBJ1-1	TGTGCCAGCAGACGAGGACAGGGGGCAGGAGAAGCTTTCTTT	CASRRGQGAGEAFF
NA	NA	TRBV25-1	TRBJ1-2	TGTGCCAGCAGTGGGGGGACATCCCACTATGGCTACACCTTC	CASSGGTSHYGYTF
TRBD1	NA	TRBV9	TRBJ1-1	TGTGCCAGCAGCGGAAGAAGGGGGCCGGGTGACACTGAAGCTTTCTTT	CASSGRRGPGDTEAFF
TRBD2	few	TRBV4-2	TRBJ2-3	TGTGCCAGCAGCCCGGGGCGGACGGGGGGGCCGATAGATACGCAGTATTTT	CASSPGRTGGPIDTQYF
TRBD1	few	TRBV4-1	TRBJ1-1	TGCGCCAGCAGCCAAGATTCCCGCCAAGGGGGCCCTAACACTGAAGCTTTCTTT	CASSQDSRQGGPNTEAFF
TRBD1	NA	TRBV15	TRBJ1-5	TGTGCCACCAGTCCGGGACAGCTTAGCAATCAGCCCCAGCATTTT	CATSPGQLSNQPQHF
TRBD2	NA	TRBV6-5	TRBJ2-7	TGTGCCAGCAGCAATAGCGGGGGGGCCTACGAGCAGTACTTC	CASSNSGGAYEQYF
NA	NA	TRBV11-2	TRBJ1-6	TGTGCCAGCAGCTTAGGACACAATTCACCCCTCCACTTT	CASSLGHNSPLHF
NA	NA	TRBV5-4	TRBJ1-1	TGTGCCAGCAGCTTGTGGGGACATAACATGAACACTGAAGCTTTCTTT	CASSLWGHNMNTEAFF
NA	NA	TRBV7-9	TRBJ1-5	TGTGCCAGCAGCACTAGCGACAATAGCAATCAGCCCCAGCATTTT	CASSTSDNSNQPQHF
NA	NA	TRBV11-3	TRBJ2-3	TGTGCCAGCAGTCAGGCGGGGGCCGGAACAGATACGCAGTATTTT	CASSQAGAGTDTQYF
NA	NA	TRBV30	TRBJ1-2	TGTGCCTGGAGGGGATCCGGGACAAGCTATGGCTACACCTTC	CAWRGSGTSYGYTF
TRBD1	NA	TRBV28	TRBJ2-7	TGTGCCAGCAGTTCAACCGGGACAGGGGATACCTACGAGCAGTACTTC	CASSSTGTGDTYEQYF
TRBD1	NA	TRBV5-1	TRBJ1-2	TGCGCCAGCAGCTTTTTTCTTAGACAGGGGAAGGGCTATGGCTACACCTTC	CASSFFLRQGKGYGYTF
NA	NA	TRBV11-3	TRBJ1-5	TGTGCCAGCAGCTTAGCTCGGACTTACCAGGGGAGCAATCAGCCCCAGCATTTT	CASSLARTYQGSNQPQHF
NA	NA	TRBV5-1	TRBJ1-6	TGCGCCAGCGCCCCCAGTTTGAATTCACCCCTCCACTTT	CASAPSLNSPLHF
NA	NA	TRBV12-3/TRBV12-4	TRBJ1-2	TGTGCCAGCAGTTTACCAGGGGTCAGGGGCTACACCTTC	CASSLPGVRGYTF
NA	NA	TRBV19	TRBJ1-2	TGTGCCAGTACCAACGGGGGGCACTATGGCTACACCTTC	CASTNGGHYGYTF
NA	NA	TRBV24-1	TRBJ1-5	TGTGCCACCAGTGATCGCGGTCAGCCCCAGCATTTT	CATSDRGQPQHF
TRBD1	once	TRBV15	TRBJ2-5	TGTGCCACCAGCGCCAGGGGGAGTAGGGAGACCCAGTACTTC	CATSARGSRETQYF
TRBD2	many	TRBV4-2	TRBJ2-2	TGTGCCAGCAGCTTTCGGACTAGCGGGGGGGGAAACACCGGGGAGCTGTTTTTT	CASSFRTSGGGNTGELFF
NA	NA	TRBV9	TRBJ1-1	TGTGCCAGCAGGCCTACAGGGAGTTTATTGAACACTGAAGCTTTCTTT	CASRPTGSLLNTEAFF
NA	NA	TRBV18	TRBJ1-2	TGTGCCAGCTCACCAGTCAGGGTGAAAGGGGATGGCTACACCTTC	CASSPVRVKGDGYTF
NA	few	TRBV7-9	TRBJ1-4	TGTGCCAGCAGCTTAGGGGGTCGCTGGGCAGGGGCGGAAAAACTGTTTTTT	CASSLGGRWAGAEKLFF
NA	NA	TRBV9	TRBJ2-1	TGTGCCAGCAGCGTAGGAGGTAGTCGGAATGAGCAGTTCTTC	CASSVGGSRNEQFF
NA	NA	TRBV7-8	TRBJ2-3	TGTGCCAGCAGCCGCTTTAGTTCACAGGCTGATACGCAGTATTTT	CASSRFSSQADTQYF